These 2 T cell receptor beta chains originate from one sample sequenced in a study of blood T cell repertoires in COVID-19. Clones were sequenced by immunoSEQ multiplex PCR, and TCRdb holds only the in-frame ones, with some missing. In the table there are over 100,000 clones, approximately 84% of which are singletons. Specimen: peripheral blood. The receptors were sampled from a man in his 60s with acute or convalescent COVID-19.

The chain recombines TRBV10-3 with TRBJ1-5, with D unclear. Trimming shortened V by 4 bases and J by 2 bases, and 12 bases separated the two germline ends. Germline V lookup: CDR1 ENHRY, CDR2 SYGVKD. This CDR3 has 15 amino acids. The CDR3 protein is CAISGSGGGNQPQHF. In DNA form, the CDR3 reads TGTGCCATCAGTGGCAGTGGTGGAGGCAATCAGCCCCAGCATTTT.

The chain links TRBV5-1 to TRBJ1-1, with D hard to call. Germline V lookup: CDR1 SGHRS, CDR2 YFSETQ. The CDR3 has 11 amino acids. V was clipped by 6 bases and J by 7 bases, with 10 bases between them. For the CDR3, the DNA is TGCGCCAGCAAGGGAGGAGTTGAAGCTTTCTTT. It yields the protein CASKGGVEAFF.